This T cell receptor (beta chain) was observed in a study of blood T cell repertoires in COVID-19. J lost 4 bases, V lost 1 base, and 6 bases had no gene match. Germline CDR1 is MNHEY and CDR2 is SVGEGT. The CDR3 has 16 amino acids. Some clones are missing from TCRdb's copy, which holds only in-frame ones; the method was immunoSEQ multiplex PCR. The data hold 250,000 to 300,000 clones, with roughly 88% observed a single time. The sample was peripheral blood. This receptor was identified in a woman in her twenties or thirties with active or convalescent COVID-19. The J gene is TRBJ2-2, the V gene TRBV6-2 or TRBV6-3; 7 bases map to TRBD2. CDR3 DNA sequence: TGTGCCAGCAGTTACTGGGAGGGCCGGGTCACCGGGGAGCTGTTTTTT. Amino acid sequence: CASSYWEGRVTGELFF.